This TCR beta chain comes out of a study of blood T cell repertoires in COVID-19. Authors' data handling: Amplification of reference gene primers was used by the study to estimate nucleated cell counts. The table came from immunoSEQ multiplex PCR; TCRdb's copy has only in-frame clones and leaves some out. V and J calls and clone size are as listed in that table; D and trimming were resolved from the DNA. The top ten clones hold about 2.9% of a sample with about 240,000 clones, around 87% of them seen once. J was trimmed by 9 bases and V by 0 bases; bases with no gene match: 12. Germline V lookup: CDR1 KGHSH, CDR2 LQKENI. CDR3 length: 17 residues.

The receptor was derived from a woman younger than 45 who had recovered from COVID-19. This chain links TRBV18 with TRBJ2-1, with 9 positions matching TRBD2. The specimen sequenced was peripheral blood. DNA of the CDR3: TGTGCCAGCTCACCACCGTCACTGGGACTAGCCGGTAGTGAGCAGTTCTTC. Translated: CASSPPSLGLAGSEQFF.